This TCR beta chain was retrieved from a study of T cells in localized non-small cell lung cancer. Profiling relied on immunoSEQ multiplex PCR, and the TCRdb table lists in-frame clones only, not all of them. The sample contains a few thousand clones, approximately 30% of which appear only once. General observations from the study: In the blood, greater T cell density corresponded to longer overall survival. Uninvolved adjacent lung had the highest recorded T cell clonality, with tumor below it.

By share, this clone ranks as large. What it binds is not known. The germline V gene has CDR1 LNHDA and CDR2 SQIVND (reference sequence). The V gene lost 4 bases and the J gene lost 7 bases, with 14 bases spanning the gap. The CDR3 runs to 13 residues. The sequence was obtained from a female donor older than 55 with stage II squamous cell lung carcinoma. The chain has TRBV19 and TRBJ2-7, with D perhaps matching TRBD1 or TRBD2 (5 bases each). Sample: lung tumor tissue, taken before any cancer treatment. CDR3 DNA sequence: TGTGCCAGTAGTACGGGACGAGCCAGTGAGCAGTACTTC. It yields the protein CASSTGRASEQYF.